A selection of T cell receptor beta chains follows, all from one sample in a study of identical twins. TCRdb re-derived calls from the 5' RACE reads in MiXCR, one entry per CDR3 protein. The sample lists hundreds of thousands of distinct CDR3 sequences, 6.1% occurring once. Sample: naive T cells sorted from blood. Receptor source: a young man in good health. Both conserved end residues are part of each CDR3. The order of the fields is J gene, clone size, D gene, V gene, CDR3 protein, CDR3 DNA. A D gene is named only where the DNA matches it firmly. Clone sizes are given selectively: once, few, many, or a class where the clone is expanded.

J: TRBJ2-7; size: few; D: TRBD1; V: TRBV6-5; CDR3: CASSYSGQGVNEQYF; DNA: TGTGCCAGCAGTTACTCAGGACAGGGGGTAAACGAGCAGTACTTC
J: TRBJ2-1; size: many; D: TRBD2; V: TRBV7-9; CDR3: CASSQPGLAPHEQFF; DNA: TGTGCCAGCAGCCAACCGGGACTAGCCCCGCATGAGCAGTTCTTC
J: TRBJ1-5; size: few; D: TRBD1; V: TRBV19; CDR3: CASCSQGALSNQPQHF; DNA: TGTGCCAGTTGTTCCCAGGGGGCCCTTAGCAATCAGCCCCAGCATTTT
J: TRBJ1-2; size: many; D: TRBD1; V: TRBV7-9; CDR3: CASSLGGQGSGYTF; DNA: TGTGCCAGCAGCCTGGGGGGACAGGGATCTGGCTACACCTTC
J: TRBJ2-3; size: many; D: -; V: TRBV4-3; CDR3: CASSQDTTDTQYF; DNA: TGCGCCAGCAGCCAAGACACCACAGATACGCAGTATTTT
J: TRBJ2-5; size: many; D: -; V: TRBV6-5; CDR3: CASSYSGGETQYF; DNA: TGTGCCAGCAGTTACTCAGGGGGAGAGACCCAGTACTTC
J: TRBJ1-2; size: few; D: -; V: TRBV12-3/TRBV12-4; CDR3: CASSFDPNYGYTF; DNA: TGTGCCAGCAGTTTTGACCCAAACTATGGCTACACCTTC
J: TRBJ2-3; size: few; D: -; V: TRBV6-5; CDR3: CASSYSGKGDTQYF; DNA: TGTGCCAGCAGTTACTCAGGGAAAGGAGATACGCAGTATTTT
J: TRBJ2-6; size: few; D: -; V: TRBV28; CDR3: CATTITGNSGANVLTF; DNA: TGTGCCACCACTATCACAGGGAACTCTGGGGCCAACGTCCTGACTTTC
J: TRBJ1-2; size: -; D: -; V: TRBV7-9; CDR3: CASSLMVDSYGYTF; DNA: TGTGCCAGCAGCTTAATGGTGGACAGCTATGGCTACACCTTC
J: TRBJ2-3; size: -; D: -; V: TRBV14; CDR3: CASSQDMGDTDTQYF; DNA: TGTGCCAGCAGCCAAGATATGGGGGATACAGATACGCAGTATTTT
J: TRBJ1-6; size: many; D: TRBD1; V: TRBV6-1; CDR3: CASSPTGEGSPLHF; DNA: TGTGCCAGCAGCCCGACAGGGGAAGGTTCACCCCTCCACTTT
J: TRBJ2-3; size: -; D: TRBD1; V: TRBV7-9; CDR3: CASSFGQGPRDTQYF; DNA: TGTGCCAGCAGCTTCGGACAGGGGCCGAGAGATACGCAGTATTTT
J: TRBJ2-3; size: many; D: -; V: TRBV29-1; CDR3: CSVSRGPTRTDTQYF; DNA: TGCAGCGTCTCCCGGGGTCCCACACGCACAGATACGCAGTATTTT
J: TRBJ2-1; size: few; D: TRBD2; V: TRBV24-1; CDR3: CATSDLREGLAGNNEQFF; DNA: TGTGCCACCAGTGATCTGAGAGAAGGACTAGCGGGCAACAATGAGCAGTTCTTC
J: TRBJ1-1; size: few; D: -; V: TRBV14; CDR3: CASSQATGRWDTEAFF; DNA: TGTGCCAGCAGCCAGGCAACAGGTCGGTGGGACACTGAAGCTTTCTTT
J: TRBJ2-5; size: many; D: TRBD2; V: TRBV29-1; CDR3: CSVGGLARQETQYF; DNA: TGCAGCGTTGGGGGACTAGCCCGCCAAGAGACCCAGTACTTC
J: TRBJ2-7; size: -; D: -; V: TRBV20-1; CDR3: CSARRDSASYEQYF; DNA: TGCAGTGCTAGACGGGACTCCGCTTCCTACGAGCAGTACTTC